The clone carrying this TCR beta chain turned up a few times. Its cognate antigen is unknown. Sample time point: patch test 2, 6 weeks after DPC sensitization. The treatment is: therapeutic diphenylcyclopropenone sensitization with weekly scalp DPC. Single cDNA molecules in the library carried unique molecular identifiers attached during preparation. From the RACE reads, TCRdb called clonotypes with MiXCR, one entry per CDR3 protein. Here the sample spans a few hundred thousand distinct CDR3 sequences, about 6% being singletons. This specimen comes from a study of human T cells and chemical hapten exposure. Looking at the study overall: Patches that contained 0.01% DPC were applied to the upper back and read at 6 days. The patients were mostly female; they had alopecia areata, totalis or universalis. General study findings and limits: Expanded TCRs showed more large CDR3 clusters than pre-sensitization or healthy control sets.

V dropped 2 bases and J dropped 0; count of bases not matched to a gene: 4. This CDR3 is 17 amino acids long. Germline values: CDR1 MNHEY, CDR2 SVGEGT. The material sequenced was whole blood, taken in connection with sensitization to the hapten diphenylcyclopropenone (DPC). The chain is built from TRBV6-2 or TRBV6-3 and TRBJ2-1, with 10 bases identical to TRBD2. This TCR came from a young woman with alopecia areata. Some clones in this sample may be carry-over from other donors' samples. For the CDR3, the DNA is TGTGCCAGCAGTTACCAGCGGGGGGGCATCTCCTACAATGAGCAGTTCTTC. Residues: CASSYQRGGISYNEQFF.